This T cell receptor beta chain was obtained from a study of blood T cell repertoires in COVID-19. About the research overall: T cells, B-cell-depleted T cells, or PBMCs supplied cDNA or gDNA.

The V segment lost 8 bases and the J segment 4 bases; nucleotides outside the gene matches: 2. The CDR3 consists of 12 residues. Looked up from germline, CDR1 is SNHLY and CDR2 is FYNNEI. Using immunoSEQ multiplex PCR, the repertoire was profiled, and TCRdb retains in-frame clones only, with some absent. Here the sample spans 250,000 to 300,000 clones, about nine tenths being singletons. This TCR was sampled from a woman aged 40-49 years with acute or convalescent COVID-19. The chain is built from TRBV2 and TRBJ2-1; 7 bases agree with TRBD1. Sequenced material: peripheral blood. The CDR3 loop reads CASEGQYNEQFF. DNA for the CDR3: TGTGCCAGCGAGGGACAGTACAATGAGCAGTTCTTC.